This is a list of T cell receptor beta chains from one sample in a study of cytomegalovirus exposure and HLA in healthy donors. Sequencing used immunoSEQ multiplex PCR; TCRdb keeps in-frame clones, though not all of them. The data show around 150,000 clones, roughly three quarters seen once. The sequenced sample was PBMCs. The receptors shown here come from a middle-aged man in good health and CMV-seropositive. CDR3s include the opening cysteine and the closing phenylalanine or tryptophan.

TRBV5-1 | CASSLKGGANEQFF
TRBV6-5 | CASSSNTRQGFIEQYF
TRBV11-2 | CASSSDSYNEQFF
TRBV11-2 | CASSLRQQGNTEAFF
TRBV7-9 | CASSLLGGNTEAFF
TRBV7-2 | CASSPMGGTRYTGELFF
TRBV5-8 | CASSFRGENDGYTF
TRBV21-1 | CASLHPRGLTNTEAFF
TRBV28 | CASSSHGGFTEAFF
TRBV4-3 | CASSQAATGAVQPQHF
TRBV30 | CAWKQGSEAFF
TRBV9 | CASSVGPTGSSQAFF
TRBV7-3 | CASSLDRGFRGYTF
TRBV9 | CASSVGGGAALGELFF